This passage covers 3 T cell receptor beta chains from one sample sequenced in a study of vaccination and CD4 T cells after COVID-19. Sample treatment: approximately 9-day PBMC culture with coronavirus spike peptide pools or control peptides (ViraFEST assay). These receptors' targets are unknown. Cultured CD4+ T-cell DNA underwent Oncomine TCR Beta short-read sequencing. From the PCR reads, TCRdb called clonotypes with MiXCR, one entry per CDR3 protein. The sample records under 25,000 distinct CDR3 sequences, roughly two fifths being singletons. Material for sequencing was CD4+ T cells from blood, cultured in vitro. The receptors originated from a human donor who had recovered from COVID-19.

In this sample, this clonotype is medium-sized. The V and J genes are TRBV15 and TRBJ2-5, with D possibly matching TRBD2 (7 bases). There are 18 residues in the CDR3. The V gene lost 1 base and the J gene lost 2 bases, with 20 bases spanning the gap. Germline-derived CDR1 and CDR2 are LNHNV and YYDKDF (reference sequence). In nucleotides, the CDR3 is TGTGCCACCAGCAGAGTAGTCGGAGGGGGGGGACGACAAGAGACCCAGTACTTC. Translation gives CATSRVVGGGGRQETQYF.

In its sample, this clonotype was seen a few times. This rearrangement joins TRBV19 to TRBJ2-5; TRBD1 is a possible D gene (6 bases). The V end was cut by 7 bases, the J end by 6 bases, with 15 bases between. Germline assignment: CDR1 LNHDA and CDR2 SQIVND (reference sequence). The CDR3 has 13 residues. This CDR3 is CASNYQGSKTQYF. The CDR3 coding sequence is TGTGCCAGTAATTATCAGGGGTCTAAGACCCAGTACTTC.

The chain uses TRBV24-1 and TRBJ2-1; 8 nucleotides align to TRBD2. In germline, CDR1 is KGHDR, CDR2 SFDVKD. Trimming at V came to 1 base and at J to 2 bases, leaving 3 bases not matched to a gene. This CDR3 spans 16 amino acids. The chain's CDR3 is CATSDFKRGTYNEQFF. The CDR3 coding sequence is TGTGCCACCAGTGATTTTAAGCGGGGGACCTACAATGAGCAGTTCTTC.